A selection of T cell receptor beta chains follows, all from one sample in a study of T-cell reconstitution after alpha-beta-depleted transplantation in children. One entry per CDR3 protein, called by TCRdb with MiXCR from the PCR reads. The sample lists approximately 630,000 distinct CDR3 sequences, over 10% seen once, with 0.75% to 0.85% in the top ten. Sequencing was performed on PBMCs, taken before TCRalphabeta/CD19-depleted stem cell transplant. The receptors were sampled from a girl aged 2 to 9 with congenital amegakaryocytic thrombocytopenia, due to receive a stem cell transplant. Both conserved end residues are part of each CDR3.

v_call cdr3_aa
TRBV12-3/TRBV12-4 CASKTGTETYEQYF
TRBV19 CASSMLASTSYEQYF
TRBV6-1 CAASPGAGRTDTQYF
TRBV20-1 CSASPWGTETYNEQFF
TRBV14 CASSQDLYRTGELFF
TRBV27 CASSLLGQGARGYTF
TRBV6-5 CASSTLRGTGYLNEQFF
TRBV29-1 CSVEDYGGRDGDTQYF
TRBV28 CASSLRSWSTDTQYF
TRBV5-6 CASSLFGRSSYEQYF
TRBV5-1 CASSLVRHTEAFF
TRBV12-5 CASGLGQGASGQPQHF
TRBV27 CARSFGTAKETQYF
TRBV20-1 CSAIPGDSFTGELFF
TRBV12-3/TRBV12-4 CASSFRGDGELFF
TRBV20-1 CSADRRGWNTEAFF
TRBV5-1 CASAVTGGRAKNIQYF
TRBV7-3 CASSLSLGTRNEQFF
TRBV5-1 CASYSTQPGELFF
TRBV29-1 CSVREQGTEQYF
TRBV14 CASSDATSGSFYEQFF
TRBV29-1 CSVEIQRGLSYEQYF
TRBV3-1 CASSHPAGHPYEQFF